Sequencing of this TCR beta chain was carried out in a study of graft-versus-host responses after intestinal transplantation. On the study more broadly: Recipients received multivisceral, liver-intestinal, or isolated intestinal transplants. All recipients got anti-thymocyte globulin induction, then tacrolimus and steroids for roughly three years.

Some clones are missing from TCRdb's copy, which holds only in-frame ones; the method was immunoSEQ multiplex PCR. The data show nearly 110,000 clones, about 91% seen once. The CDR3 spans 12 residues. V shed 0 bases and J shed 5 bases, with 4 bases lying between them. The germline V gene encodes CDR1 SNHLY and CDR2 FYNNEI. On this clone: Its antigen is not identified.

The study, taken as a whole, reports: GvH clones occurred in recipient marrow; some first appeared in ileum or blood.

Sequencing used unstimulated CD4+ T cells sorted from spleen or lymph node cells, obtained before transplant. V usage is TRBV2 and J usage is TRBJ1-2; D unclear. The TCR was taken from a human donor who was the organ donor for an intestinal transplant. The CDR3 bases are TGTGCCAGCAGTGAAGCTGGGTATGGCTACACCTTC. This codes for CASSEAGYGYTF.